This passage covers 8 T cell receptor beta chains from one sample sequenced in a study of cytomegalovirus exposure and HLA in healthy donors. The assay was immunoSEQ multiplex PCR, and TCRdb's table has in-frame clones only and misses some. The sample has about 170,000 clones, approximately 87% seen once. The sequenced sample consisted of PBMCs. These receptor sequences come from a woman aged 25 to 45 in good health and CMV-seronegative.

J is TRBJ2-1 and V is TRBV15; 9 bases map to TRBD1. The CDR3 length is 15 residues. Germline lookup yields CDR1 LNHNV and CDR2 YYDKDF (reference sequence). The V gene end was trimmed by 4 bases and the J gene end by 7 bases; junction bases not matched to a gene: 8. CDR3 nucleotide sequence: TGTGCCACCAGCACAGACAGGGGGGTCAGGAATGAGCAGTTCTTC. Translating gives CATSTDRGVRNEQFF.

V usage is TRBV27 and J usage is TRBJ2-5; D call uncertain. From germline, CDR1 is MNHEY and CDR2 SMNVEV (reference sequence). This CDR3 is 11 amino acids long. V lost 8 bases and J 5 bases, leaving 9 bases between the germline ends. The CDR3 region has the DNA TGTGCCAGCGTCGCCGGGGAGACCCAGTACTTC. Its protein is CASVAGETQYF.

The chain has TRBV7-9 and TRBJ1-1, with TRBD1 as a possible D gene (6 bases). Looked up from germline, CDR1 is SEHNR and CDR2 is FQNEAQ (reference sequence). With 0 bases removed from V and 0 bases from J, the gap between germline ends came to 17 bases. The CDR3 loop spans 18 amino acids. As DNA, the CDR3 is TGTGCCAGCAGCTTAGCCGGCGGGACAACTCAACTGAACACTGAAGCTTTCTTT. Translating gives CASSLAGGTTQLNTEAFF.

This chain joins TRBV5-1 and TRBJ1-1; a possible D gene is TRBD1 (5 bases). Per the germline V gene, CDR1 is SGHRS and CDR2 is YFSETQ. The V end was cut by 0 bases, the J end by 2 bases, with 11 bases between. CDR3 length equals 15 residues. The CDR3 sequence is CASSLARQGNTEAFF. The CDR3 DNA is TGCGCCAGCAGCTTGGCACGTCAGGGAAACACTGAAGCTTTCTTT.

The chain employs TRBV2 and TRBJ1-1, with D uncertain. V shed 8 bases and J shed 6 bases, with 10 bases lying between them. The CDR3 runs 11 residues. Germline V gene lookup returns CDR1 SNHLY and CDR2 FYNNEI. DNA of the CDR3: TGTGCCAGCGGCTTGCTTGCTGAAGCTTTCTTT. It specifies CASGLLAEAFF. Full variable domain (remainder filled in from reference TRBV2 and TRBJ1-1): EPEVTQTPSHQVTQMGQEVILRCVPISNHLYFYWYRQILGQKVEFLVSFYNNEISEKSEIFDDQFSVERPDGSNFTLKIRSTKLEDSAMYFCASGLLAEAFFGQGTRLTVV.

This chain links TRBV29-1 with TRBJ2-3; TRBD2 might be the D (6 bases). The V end lost 7 bases, the J end lost 2 bases, and 13 bases lay between the germline ends. There are 13 residues in the CDR3. CDR1 is SQVTM, CDR2 ANQGSEA, per germline. Here the CDR3 reads CSARGRDTDTQYF. CDR3 nucleotides: TGCAGCGCCAGAGGGCGGGACACAGATACGCAGTATTTT.

This rearrangement joins TRBV4-3 to TRBJ2-5; 8 bases are a match to TRBD2. J was trimmed by 2 bases and V by 4 bases; bases with no gene match: 6. The length of the CDR3 is 15 residues. The germline V gene has CDR1 LGHNA and CDR2 YSLEER. The CDR3 DNA reads as TGCGCCAGCAGCCCGTTACTAGCGGCACAAGAGACCCAGTACTTC. Its protein is CASSPLLAAQETQYF.

The J gene is TRBJ1-5, the V gene TRBV27; 8 positions agree with TRBD1. V dropped 6 bases and J dropped 7; count of bases not matched to a gene: 14. From germline, CDR1 is MNHEY and CDR2 SMNVEV (reference sequence). The CDR3 extends over 16 amino acids. CDR3 sequence (DNA): TGTGCCAGCAGCAAGCTAACGACAGGGGTATTCCAGCCCCAGCATTTT. Protein sequence: CASSKLTTGVFQPQHF.